A single sample is the source of the 13 T cell receptor beta chains below, sequenced in a study of cytotoxic CD8 clonotypes in ibrutinib-treated CLL. TCRdb's copy holds only in-frame clones and misses some; the assay was immunoSEQ multiplex PCR. The data hold approximately 140,000 clones, with 77% observed a single time. The sample in question was PBMCs, obtained after 12 months of ibrutinib treatment. These receptors all come from a human donor with chronic lymphocytic leukemia.

In nucleotides, the CDR3 is TGTGCCAGCAGAGACGACAGGGTCCTTCAGCCCCAGCATTTT. Translation: CASRDDRVLQPQHF. J is TRBJ1-5 and V is TRBV13; TRBD1 matches 7 bases. This CDR3 has 14 residues. J was trimmed by 6 bases and V by 6 bases; bases with no gene match: 8. Germline V gene data show CDR1 as PRHDT and CDR2 as FYEKMQ (reference sequence).

The CDR3: CASSQPQHF. DNA of the CDR3: TGTGCCAGCTCCCAGCCCCAGCATTTT. The chain employs TRBV6-1 and TRBJ1-5; no clear D gene. Germline CDR1 MNHNS, CDR2 SASEGT. The CDR3 runs 9 residues. Trimming pared 8 bases from V and 7 bases from J, leaving 3 bases between.

V gene TRBV6-1 combines with J gene TRBJ1-1; 8 nucleotides agree with TRBD1. V was clipped by 8 bases and J by 3 bases; unmatched bases: 8. This CDR3 contains 14 residues. Germline CDR1 is MNHNS and CDR2 is SASEGT. The CDR3 protein is CASEPGGAYTEAFF. The CDR3 DNA reads as TGTGCCAGCGAACCAGGGGGCGCATACACTGAAGCTTTCTTT.

The chain joins TRBV18 to TRBJ2-3, with D possibly matching TRBD2 (6 bases). This CDR3 region has 14 residues. The germline V gene encodes CDR1 KGHSH and CDR2 LQKENI. V was pared by 4 bases and J by 0 bases, with 8 bases between. The CDR3 region is CASSRGVSTDTQYF. The CDR3 coding sequence is TGTGCCAGCTCACGCGGGGTAAGCACAGATACGCAGTATTTT.

The chain combines TRBV2 with TRBJ1-5; 8 bases match TRBD1. J was trimmed by 0 bases and V by 6 bases; bases with no gene match: 7. The CDR3 has 16 amino acids. Germline V CDR1 and CDR2: SNHLY, FYNNEI. The CDR3 loop reads CASRAPDRVSNQPQHF. For the CDR3, the DNA is TGTGCCAGCAGGGCCCCGGACAGGGTTAGCAATCAGCCCCAGCATTTT.

The sample holds one count of this clone. The rearrangement uses TRBV29-1 and TRBJ2-4; a possible D gene is TRBD2 (5 bases). Trimming cost V 3 bases and J 2 bases, with 14 bases left between them. Germline V gives CDR1 SQVTM, CDR2 ANQGSEA. CDR3 length: 15 amino acids. CDR3 DNA sequence: TGCAGCGTTGATAGAGGGCTCGGAACCAAAAACATTCAGTACTTC. Translation: CSVDRGLGTKNIQYF.

This chain connects TRBV4-3 to TRBJ2-3; no firm D call. Germline V gene lookup returns CDR1 LGHNA and CDR2 YSLEER. The CDR3 is 14 amino acids. V lost 0 bases to trimming and J lost 5 bases, with 9 bases between them. In DNA, the CDR3 is TGCGCCAGCAGCCAAGATGGCCAACTAGATACGCAGTATTTT. It specifies CASSQDGQLDTQYF.

This chain connects TRBV4-1 to TRBJ2-7, with 7 bases that match TRBD1. V trimming: 0 bases; J trimming: 6 bases; junction bases outside the gene matches: 8. Germline lookup yields CDR1 MGHRA and CDR2 YSYEKL. This CDR3 comprises 15 residues. The CDR3 sequence: CASSQDGTDWREQYF. CDR3 DNA sequence: TGCGCCAGCAGCCAAGACGGGACAGACTGGCGCGAGCAGTACTTC.

This sequence joins TRBV28 and TRBJ2-1; TRBD1 matches 7 bases. V was clipped by 2 bases and J by 12 bases; unmatched bases: 4. Germline V CDR1 and CDR2: MDHEN, SYDVKM. The CDR3 length is 12 residues. DNA for the CDR3: TGTGCCAGCAGTTTAGGGCCAGGGGGGCAGTTCTTC. Protein sequence: CASSLGPGGQFF.

V gene TRBV30 combines with J gene TRBJ1-5; D might be TRBD1 (6 bases). V was pared by 0 bases and J by 11 bases, with 14 bases between. The CDR3 contains 13 residues. The V gene's germline CDR1 is GTSNPN and CDR2 SVGIG (reference sequence). The CDR3 DNA reads as TGTGCCTGGAGTGTACAAGGGGGTAGGGCCCAGCATTTT. Translation gives CAWSVQGGRAQHF.

The chain combines TRBV4-2 with TRBJ1-1, with D hard to call. Per germline, CDR1 LGHNA and CDR2 YNFKEQ. The V gene lost 4 bases and the J gene lost 9 bases, with 12 bases spanning the gap. The length of the CDR3 is 12 residues. The CDR3 nucleotides read TGTGCCAGCAGCCCCAGGTCCCATAAAGCTTTCTTT. Amino acid sequence: CASSPRSHKAFF.

The rearrangement links TRBV11-3 to TRBJ1-1, with TRBD1 matching 8 bases. After removal of 4 bases from V and 5 bases from J, the junction contained 3 bases not matched to a gene. This CDR3 comprises 13 residues. Germline CDR1 and CDR2: SGHNT and YENEEA. The CDR3 nucleotides read TGTGCCAGCAGCTCCAGGGGGCGGACTGAAGCTTTCTTT. Its protein is CASSSRGRTEAFF.

This clone was detected a few times. The J gene is TRBJ1-1, the V gene TRBV27, with D maybe TRBD1 (5 bases). The V and J ends lost 1 base and 6 bases respectively, with 12 bases between them. The CDR3 totals 14 residues. Germline CDR1 is MNHEY and CDR2 is SMNVEV (reference sequence). The DNA of the CDR3 is TGTGCCAGCAGTTTATTAGGGGCGCGGTCTGAAGCTTTCTTT. It specifies CASSLLGARSEAFF.